These 20 T cell receptor beta chains were sequenced from one sample in a study of cytomegalovirus exposure and HLA in healthy donors. PCR was performed using 60 Vbeta and 13 Jbeta primers. The data were produced by immunoSEQ multiplex PCR, yet TCRdb's version contains in-frame clones alone and is incomplete. The sample lists under 250,000 clones, more than 75% occurring once. The sample comprised PBMCs. The receptors shown here come from a human donor in good health.

The DNA of the CDR3 is TGTGCCATACCGGATCGAGGCGGGAGGGCCTCCTACGAGCAGTACTTC. Amino acids: CAIPDRGGRASYEQYF. The chain is built from TRBV28 and TRBJ2-7; 9 positions match TRBD2. The CDR3 covers 16 residues. Germline values: CDR1 MDHEN, CDR2 SYDVKM. Trimming removed 10 bases from V and 0 bases from J; junction bases left unmatched: 13.

In this sample, this clone turned up once. This chain uses TRBV10-3 with TRBJ1-1; 11 bases map to TRBD1. CDR1 and CDR2 from the germline V gene are ENHRY and SYGVKD. V shed 4 bases, J shed 4 bases, and the junction held 5 bases outside the gene matches. This CDR3 region has 15 residues. CDR3 coding DNA: TGTGCCATCAGTGGCCGGGACAGGGGGGTCACTGAAGCTTTCTTT. As protein: CAISGRDRGVTEAFF.

This clone was counted a single time. This chain connects TRBV23-1 to TRBJ2-4, with D tentatively TRBD1 (5 bases). TRBV23-1 is flagged as an ORF with uncertain function. Trimming shortened V by 4 bases and J by 0 bases, and 10 bases separated the two germline ends. The CDR3 runs to 15 residues. The chain's CDR3 is CASSRRQLAKNIQYF. The DNA of the CDR3 is TGCGCCAGCAGTCGAAGACAGCTAGCCAAAAACATTCAGTACTTC.

Only one count was recorded for this clone. This chain connects TRBV29-1 to TRBJ2-7; 7 nucleotides align to TRBD1. Germline V gives CDR1 SQVTM, CDR2 ANQGSEA. The length of the CDR3 is 15 residues. V gave up 6 bases and J gave up 2 bases; unmatched junction bases: 13. The CDR3 DNA reads TGCAGCGTGGCTCGCGGACAGGATGCCCCCTACGAGCAGTACTTC. Amino acid sequence: CSVARGQDAPYEQYF.

The V and J genes are TRBV23-1 and TRBJ2-3; 12 bases map to TRBD1. TRBV23-1 is classed as an ORF, of uncertain function. This CDR3 region has 15 residues. V dropped 8 bases and J dropped 4; count of bases not matched to a gene: 7. Here the CDR3 reads CASCTGTGGPDTQYF. The CDR3 DNA follows: TGCGCCAGCTGTACCGGGACAGGGGGCCCAGATACGCAGTATTTT.

This clone was observed a single time. The CDR3 DNA is TGTGCCACCAGCAGGCCCAGCGGGAGTCGCGAGCAGTACTTC. This encodes CATSRPSGSREQYF. The gene calls are TRBV15 and TRBJ2-7; 8 bases match TRBD2. The trim removed 3 bases at V and 6 bases at J, leaving 7 bases unmatched. CDR1 and CDR2 (germline): LNHNV, YYDKDF (reference sequence). This CDR3 is 14 amino acids long.

The chain uses TRBV5-1 and TRBJ2-3; tentative D call: TRBD2 (6 bases). V lost 4 bases and J 5 bases, leaving 23 bases between the germline ends. Germline V gene sequence: CDR1 SGHRS, CDR2 YFSETQ. The CDR3 sequence is 17 residues long. CDR3 nucleotide sequence: TGCGCCAGCAGCGGGGACGGGGGAACCTCTGGGGGAGATACGCAGTATTTT. Residues: CASSGDGGTSGGDTQYF.

This clone was seen many times. The chain is built from TRBV6-1 and TRBJ2-3; the D gene is possibly TRBD1 (5 bases). The CDR3 is 14 amino acids. Germline assignment: CDR1 MNHNS and CDR2 SASEGT. Trimming stripped 7 bases from V and 2 bases from J, with 13 bases between. The CDR3 loop is CASTRPGHTDTQYF. CDR3 nucleotides: TGTGCCAGCACCAGACCTGGACACACAGATACGCAGTATTTT.

This clone was seen at least ten times. The chain has TRBV7-6 and TRBJ1-1; 7 bases align to TRBD1. The CDR3 runs to 22 residues. The V and J ends lost 1 base and 0 bases, in that order; junction bases with no gene match: 23. Per germline, CDR1 SGHVS and CDR2 FNYEAQ. In DNA form, the CDR3 reads TGTGCCAGCAGCTTAGGTGCCGGAACCCTACCAAAACAGGGGTCCGTGAACACTGAAGCTTTCTTT. Translating it yields CASSLGAGTLPKQGSVNTEAFF.

This rearrangement joins TRBV19 to TRBJ1-4, with a tentative D call TRBD1 (6 bases). Trimming shortened V by 6 bases and J by 3 bases, and 14 bases separated the two germline ends. Germline V CDR1 and CDR2: LNHDA, SQIVND (reference sequence). The CDR3 is 15 amino acids. The CDR3 region has the DNA TGTGCCAGTAGGACCCCAGGGGTGCCTAATGAAAAACTGTTTTTT. Its translation: CASRTPGVPNEKLFF.

The chain carries TRBV4-1 and TRBJ2-1, with TRBD2 identical over 9 bases. This CDR3 contains 16 residues. From germline, CDR1 is MGHRA and CDR2 YSYEKL. V shed 0 bases, J shed 7 bases, and the junction held 7 bases outside the gene matches. The CDR3 sequence: CASSQEGAGGVNEQFF. CDR3 nucleotides: TGCGCCAGCAGCCAAGAAGGAGCGGGAGGCGTGAATGAGCAGTTCTTC.

This chain connects TRBV7-9 to TRBJ1-2; D is unresolved. V was pared by 2 bases and J by 8 bases, with 9 bases between. CDR1 is SEHNR, CDR2 FQNEAQ, per germline (reference sequence). The CDR3 is made up of 12 amino acids. CDR3 nucleotide sequence: TGTGCCAGCAGCTTAACGGCGGGAGGCTACACCTTC. Translation gives CASSLTAGGYTF.

The rearrangement joins TRBV9 to TRBJ2-2; weak D call: TRBD2 (6 bases). CDR1 SGDLS and CDR2 YYNGEE come from the germline V gene. This CDR3 spans 14 amino acids. Trimming pared 6 bases from V and 1 base from J, leaving 10 bases between. The CDR3 loop is CASNSGLNTGELFF. The CDR3 nucleotides read TGTGCCAGCAATAGCGGACTGAACACCGGGGAGCTGTTTTTT. The entire variable domain, with the rest obtained from reference TRBV9 and TRBJ2-2, is as follows: DSGVTQTPKHLITATGQRVTLRCSPRSGDLSVYWYQQSLDQGLQFLIQYYNGEERAKGNILERFSAQQFPDLHSELNLSSLELGDSALYFCASNSGLNTGELFFGEGSRLTVL.

This chain connects TRBV2 to TRBJ1-2, with D uncertain. The CDR3 is made up of 13 amino acids. Per germline, CDR1 SNHLY and CDR2 FYNNEI. Trimming removed 6 bases from V and 1 base from J, with 9 bases in between. The CDR3 DNA is TGTGCCAGCAGGGGCACCCGTAACTATGGCTACACCTTC. Translating gives CASRGTRNYGYTF.

This clone was observed a single time. This chain connects TRBV2 to TRBJ2-7; D remains ambiguous. The V gene's germline CDR1 is SNHLY and CDR2 FYNNEI. The CDR3 is 15 residues long. The V and J ends lost 3 bases and 0 bases respectively, with 12 bases between them. The CDR3 nucleotides are TGTGCCAGCAGTGATGAGCGCCTTAGCTCCTACGAGCAGTACTTC. Translation: CASSDERLSSYEQYF.

This clone was detected only once. The chain combines TRBV6-5 with TRBJ2-3; 11 nucleotides match TRBD2. Germline lookup yields CDR1 MNHEY and CDR2 SVGAGI. The CDR3 sequence is 15 residues long. The V segment lost 6 bases and the J segment 3 bases; nucleotides outside the gene matches: 5. CDR3 sequence: CASRVAGGFTDTQYF. The CDR3 coding sequence is TGTGCCAGCAGGGTAGCGGGAGGGTTTACAGATACGCAGTATTTT.

The chain combines TRBV7-2 with TRBJ2-5; no clear D. The CDR3 sequence is 12 residues long. Germline CDR1 SGHTA, CDR2 FQGNSA. Deletions cut 7 bases from V and 5 bases from J, with 11 bases between. The CDR3 loop is CASTHLRETQYF. Written as DNA, the CDR3 is TGTGCCAGCACCCACCTGCGGGAGACCCAGTACTTC.

The V gene is TRBV7-2, the J gene TRBJ2-7; perhaps TRBD2 as D (6 bases). The CDR3 covers 12 residues. Trimming took off 7 bases at V and 6 bases at J, with 13 bases between the two ends. Germline CDR1 and CDR2: SGHTA and FQGNSA. CDR3 amino acids: CASNAGPGEQYF. The CDR3 coding sequence is TGTGCCAGCAACGCGGGACCGGGCGAGCAGTACTTC.

This clone was observed a handful of times. The DNA for the CDR3 is TGTGCCAGCAGTGAAAGTTGGAGTCCTTCGGCCGAGCAGTACTTC. Encoded protein: CASSESWSPSAEQYF. V and J are TRBV6-1 and TRBJ2-7, with D unclear. There are 15 residues in the CDR3. Looked up from germline, CDR1 is MNHNS and CDR2 is SASEGT. V was cut by 2 bases and J by 6 bases, with 17 bases left in between.

The chain links TRBV4-1 to TRBJ2-1; 11 bases align to TRBD2. The trim removed 2 bases at V and 7 bases at J, leaving 19 bases unmatched. Germline values: CDR1 MGHRA, CDR2 YSYEKL. The CDR3 is 20 residues long. CDR3 DNA sequence: TGCGCCAGCAGCCAAAGGACCTTGGGACTAGCGGAGCCGGGGGCGAATGAGCAGTTCTTC. Amino acids: CASSQRTLGLAEPGANEQFF.